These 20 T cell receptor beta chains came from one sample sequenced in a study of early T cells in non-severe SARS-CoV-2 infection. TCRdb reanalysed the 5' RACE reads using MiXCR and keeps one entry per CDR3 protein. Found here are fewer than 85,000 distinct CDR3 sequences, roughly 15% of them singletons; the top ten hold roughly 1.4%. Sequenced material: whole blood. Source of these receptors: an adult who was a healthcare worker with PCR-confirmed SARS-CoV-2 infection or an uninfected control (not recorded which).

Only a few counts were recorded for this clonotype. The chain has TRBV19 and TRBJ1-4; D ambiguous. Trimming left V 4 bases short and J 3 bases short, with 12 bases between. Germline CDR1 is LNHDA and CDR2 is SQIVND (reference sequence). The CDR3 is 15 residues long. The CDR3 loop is CASSTYAGSNEKLFF. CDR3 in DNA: TGTGCCAGTAGTACCTATGCTGGATCTAATGAAAAACTGTTTTTT.

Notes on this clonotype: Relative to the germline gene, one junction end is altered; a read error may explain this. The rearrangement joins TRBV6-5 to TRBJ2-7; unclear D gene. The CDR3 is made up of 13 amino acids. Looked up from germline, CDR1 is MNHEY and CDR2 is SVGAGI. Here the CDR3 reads CAGSYAPAYEQYF. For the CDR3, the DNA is TGTGCCGGCAGTTACGCGCCAGCCTACGAGCAGTACTTC.

CDR3 sequence (DNA): TGTGCCAGCAGCTCGTGGAACCGGGACAGGGGAAAGGTCCCCTACGAGCAGTACTTC. Its protein product is CASSSWNRDRGKVPYEQYF. The genes are TRBV6-2 or TRBV6-3 and TRBJ2-7, with 10 bases matching TRBD1. The CDR3 spans 19 residues. CDR1 and CDR2 (germline): MNHEY, SVGEGT. V trimming: 6 bases; J trimming: 2 bases; junction bases outside the gene matches: 19.

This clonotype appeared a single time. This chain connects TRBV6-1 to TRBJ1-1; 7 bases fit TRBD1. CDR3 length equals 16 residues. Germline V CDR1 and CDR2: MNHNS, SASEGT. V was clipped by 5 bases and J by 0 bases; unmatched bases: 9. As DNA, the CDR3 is TGTGCCAGCAGTTCCGGACAGGTTTTCATGAACACTGAAGCTTTCTTT. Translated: CASSSGQVFMNTEAFF.

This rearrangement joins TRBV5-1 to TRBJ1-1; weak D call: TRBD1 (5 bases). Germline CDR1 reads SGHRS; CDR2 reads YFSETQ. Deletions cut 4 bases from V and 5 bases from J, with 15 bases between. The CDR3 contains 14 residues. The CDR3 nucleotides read TGCGCCAGCAGCATCAGGGACCTGGGGACTGAAGCTTTCTTT. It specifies CASSIRDLGTEAFF. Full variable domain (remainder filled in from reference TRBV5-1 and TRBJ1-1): KAGVTQTPRYLIKTRGQQVTLSCSPISGHRSVSWYQQTPGQGLQFLFEYFSETQRNKGNFPGRFSGRQFSNSRSEMNVSTLELGDSALYLCASSIRDLGTEAFFGQGTRLTVV.

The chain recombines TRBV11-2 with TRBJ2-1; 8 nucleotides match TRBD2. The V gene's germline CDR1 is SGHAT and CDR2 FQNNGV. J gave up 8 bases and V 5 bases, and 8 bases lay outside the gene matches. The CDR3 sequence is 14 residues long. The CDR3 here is CASSTGTSVYEQFF. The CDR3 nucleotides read TGTGCCAGCAGCACCGGGACTAGTGTCTATGAGCAGTTCTTC.

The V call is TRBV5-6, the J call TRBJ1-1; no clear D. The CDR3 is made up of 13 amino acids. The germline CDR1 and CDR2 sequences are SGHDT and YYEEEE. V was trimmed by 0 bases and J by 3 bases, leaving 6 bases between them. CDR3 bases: TGTGCCAGCAGCTTGGGAAGCTACACTGAAGCTTTCTTT. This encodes CASSLGSYTEAFF.

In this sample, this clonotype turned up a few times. The CDR3 DNA reads TGTGCCAGCAGTCCACTTCGACCCCTCCACTTT. This encodes CASSPLRPLHF. The rearrangement uses TRBV2 and TRBJ1-6; D call uncertain. Germline lookup yields CDR1 SNHLY and CDR2 FYNNEI. V dropped 5 bases and J dropped 12 bases, with 8 bases sitting between them. The CDR3 is 11 residues long.

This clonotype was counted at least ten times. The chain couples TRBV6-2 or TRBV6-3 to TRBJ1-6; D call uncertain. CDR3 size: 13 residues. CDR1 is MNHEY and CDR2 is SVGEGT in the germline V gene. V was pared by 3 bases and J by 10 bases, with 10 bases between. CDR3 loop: CASSYYRGSPLHF. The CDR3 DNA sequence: TGTGCCAGCAGTTATTATCGGGGATCACCCCTCCACTTT.

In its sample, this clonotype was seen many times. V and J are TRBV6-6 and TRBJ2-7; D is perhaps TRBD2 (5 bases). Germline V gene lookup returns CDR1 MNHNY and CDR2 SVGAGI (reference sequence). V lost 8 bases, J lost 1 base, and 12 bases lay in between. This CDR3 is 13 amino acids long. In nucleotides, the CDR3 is TGTGCCAGCGTGTCCGGCGGGTCCTACGAGCAGTACTTC. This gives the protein CASVSGGSYEQYF.

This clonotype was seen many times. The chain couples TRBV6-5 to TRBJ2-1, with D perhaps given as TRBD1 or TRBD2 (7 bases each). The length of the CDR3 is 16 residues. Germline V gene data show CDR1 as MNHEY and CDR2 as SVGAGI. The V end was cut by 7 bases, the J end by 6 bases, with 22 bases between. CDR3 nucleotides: TGTGCCAGCACCCAGAACAGGGGAGGGAGGGTCAATGAGCAGTTCTTC. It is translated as CASTQNRGGRVNEQFF.

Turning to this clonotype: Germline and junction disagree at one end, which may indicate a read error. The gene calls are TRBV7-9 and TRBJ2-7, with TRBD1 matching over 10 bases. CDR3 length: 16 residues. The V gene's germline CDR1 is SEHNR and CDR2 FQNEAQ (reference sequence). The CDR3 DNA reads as TGTGCCAGCAGCCTAGCCGGGACAGGGGCACCCTACGAGCAGTACTTC. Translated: CASSLAGTGAPYEQYF. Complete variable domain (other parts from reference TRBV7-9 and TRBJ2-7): DTGVSQNPRHKITKRGQNVTFRCDPISEHNRLYWYRQTLGQGPEFLTYFQNEAQLEKSRLLSDRFSAERPKGSFSTLEIQRTEQGDSAMYLCASSLAGTGAPYEQYFGPGTRLTVT.

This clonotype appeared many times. The CDR3 DNA reads TGTGCCAGCAGTTACGGTCTAGCGGGGGGGCGGGGCACAGATACGCAGTATTTT. Encoded protein: CASSYGLAGGRGTDTQYF. The rearrangement links TRBV6-5 to TRBJ2-3, with 12 bases matching TRBD2. The CDR3 contains 18 residues. CDR1 MNHEY and CDR2 SVGAGI come from the germline V gene. Trimming removed 2 bases from V and 1 base from J; junction bases left unmatched: 7.

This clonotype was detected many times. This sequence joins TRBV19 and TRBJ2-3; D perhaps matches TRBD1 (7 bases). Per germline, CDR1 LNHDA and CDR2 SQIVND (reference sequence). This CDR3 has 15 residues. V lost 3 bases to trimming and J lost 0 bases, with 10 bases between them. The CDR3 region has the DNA TGTGCCAGTAGTATTCAGGGGGGAAGCACAGATACGCAGTATTTT. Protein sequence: CASSIQGGSTDTQYF. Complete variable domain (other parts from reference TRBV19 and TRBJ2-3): DGGITQSPKYLFRKEGQNVTLSCEQNLNHDAMYWYRQDPGQGLRLIYYSQIVNDFQKGDIAEGYSVSREKKESFPLTVTSAQKNPTAFYLCASSIQGGSTDTQYFGPGTRLTVL.

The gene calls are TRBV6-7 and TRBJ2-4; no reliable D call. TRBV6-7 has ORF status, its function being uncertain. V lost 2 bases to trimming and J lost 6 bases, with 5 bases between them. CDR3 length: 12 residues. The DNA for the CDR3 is TGTGCCAGCAGTTACCTGGGAAACATTCAGTACTTC. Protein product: CASSYLGNIQYF.

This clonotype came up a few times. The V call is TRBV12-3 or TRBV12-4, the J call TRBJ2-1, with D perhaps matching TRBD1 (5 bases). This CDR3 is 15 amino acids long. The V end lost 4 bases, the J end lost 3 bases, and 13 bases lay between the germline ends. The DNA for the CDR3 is TGTGCCAGCAGTTGGATGAGCAGGGACTACAATGAGCAGTTCTTC. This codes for CASSWMSRDYNEQFF.

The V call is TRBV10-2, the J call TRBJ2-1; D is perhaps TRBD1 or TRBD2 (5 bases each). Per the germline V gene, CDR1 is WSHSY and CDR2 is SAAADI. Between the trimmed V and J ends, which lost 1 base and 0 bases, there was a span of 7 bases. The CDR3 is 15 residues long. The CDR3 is CASSEWGSSYNEQFF. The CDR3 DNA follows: TGCGCCAGCAGTGAGTGGGGGAGCTCCTACAATGAGCAGTTCTTC.

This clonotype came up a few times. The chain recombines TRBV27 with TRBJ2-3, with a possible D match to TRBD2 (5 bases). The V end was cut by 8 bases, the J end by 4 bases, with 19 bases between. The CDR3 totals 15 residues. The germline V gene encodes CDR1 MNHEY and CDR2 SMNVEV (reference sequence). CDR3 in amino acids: CASRGRHPRPDTQYF. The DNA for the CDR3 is TGTGCCAGCCGAGGGAGACACCCTAGGCCAGATACGCAGTATTTT.

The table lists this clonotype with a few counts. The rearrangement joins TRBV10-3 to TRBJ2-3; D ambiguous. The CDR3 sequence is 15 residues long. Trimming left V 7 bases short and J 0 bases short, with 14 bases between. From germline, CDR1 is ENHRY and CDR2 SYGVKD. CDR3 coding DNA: TGTGCCATCACCGTTGGCGGTCCTAGCACAGATACGCAGTATTTT. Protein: CAITVGGPSTDTQYF.

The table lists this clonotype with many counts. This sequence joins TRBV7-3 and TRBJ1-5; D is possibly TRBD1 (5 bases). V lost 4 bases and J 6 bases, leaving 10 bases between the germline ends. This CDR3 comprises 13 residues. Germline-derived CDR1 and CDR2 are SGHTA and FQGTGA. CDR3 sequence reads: CASSWGLSQPQHF. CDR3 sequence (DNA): TGTGCCAGCAGCTGGGGGTTATCTCAGCCCCAGCATTTT.